A single sample is the source of the 17 T cell receptor beta chains below, sequenced in a study of cytomegalovirus exposure and HLA in healthy donors. Primers: 60 Vbeta forward and 13 Jbeta reverse. Some clones are missing from TCRdb's copy, which holds only in-frame ones; the method was immunoSEQ multiplex PCR. This table holds approximately 130,000 clones, roughly four fifths found once. Specimen: PBMCs. These TCRs come from a boy aged 2 to 9 in good health and CMV-seronegative.

This chain joins TRBV5-4 and TRBJ1-2; unclear D gene. The CDR3 consists of 15 residues. The V gene lost 2 bases and the J gene lost 3 bases, with 14 bases spanning the gap. CDR1 and CDR2 from the germline V gene are SGHNT and YYREEE (reference sequence). In DNA form, the CDR3 reads TGTGCCAGCAGCTTTGGAGGGTTAAAAGACTATGGCTACACCTTC. It is translated as CASSFGGLKDYGYTF.

The chain is built from TRBV7-9 and TRBJ2-3, with TRBD2 as a possible D gene (6 bases). This CDR3 spans 14 amino acids. Germline CDR1 reads SEHNR; CDR2 reads FQNEAQ (reference sequence). Between the trimmed V and J ends, which lost 3 bases and 8 bases, there was a span of 15 bases. CDR3 bases: TGTGCCAGCAGCTTCCCCCGGAGGGATACTACGCAGTATTTT. As protein: CASSFPRRDTTQYF.

This clone was recorded once. The rearrangement joins TRBV4-3 to TRBJ2-6; no definite D call. V lost 0 bases and J 1 base, leaving 13 bases between the germline ends. The CDR3 is made up of 18 amino acids. The germline V gene has CDR1 LGHNA and CDR2 YSLEER. The CDR3 sequence: CASSQDVRRPSGANVLTF. DNA of the CDR3: TGCGCCAGCAGCCAAGATGTTCGCAGGCCATCTGGGGCCAACGTCCTGACTTTC.

The V gene is TRBV6-1, the J gene TRBJ2-4, with a possible D match to TRBD2 (7 bases). The CDR3 has 15 amino acids. Per the germline V gene, CDR1 is MNHNS and CDR2 is SASEGT. Between the trimmed V and J ends, which lost 1 base and 9 bases, there was a span of 16 bases. Here the CDR3 reads CASSEGEGGLGIQYF. Here the CDR3 DNA reads TGTGCCAGCAGTGAAGGGGAGGGGGGGCTCGGCATTCAGTACTTC.

The V gene is TRBV2, the J gene TRBJ2-1; 7 positions match TRBD2. Losses at the gene ends were 9 bases for V and 0 bases for J; bases not matched to a gene: 8. Germline V gene lookup returns CDR1 SNHLY and CDR2 FYNNEI. CDR3 length: 15 residues. CDR3 protein: CASRGVPSSYNEQFF. DNA for the CDR3: TGTGCCAGTCGGGGGGTACCGAGCTCCTACAATGAGCAGTTCTTC.

This clone was seen a single time. The chain combines TRBV6-5 with TRBJ1-2; 9 nucleotides line up with TRBD1. The CDR3 covers 13 residues. CDR1 is MNHEY and CDR2 is SVGAGI in the germline V gene. Trimming took 4 bases from V and 8 from J; bases not matched to a gene: 5. The CDR3 region is CASSWGQGIGYTF. The CDR3 bases are TGTGCCAGCAGTTGGGGACAGGGAATCGGCTACACCTTC.

This chain uses TRBV2 with TRBJ1-1; D is unclear. CDR1 SNHLY and CDR2 FYNNEI come from the germline V gene. This CDR3 comprises 13 residues. The V end lost 6 bases, the J end lost 2 bases, and 10 bases lay between the germline ends. CDR3 amino acids: CASSPYTNTEAFF. The CDR3 nucleotides are TGTGCCAGCAGCCCCTATACTAACACTGAAGCTTTCTTT.

The chain links TRBV29-1 to TRBJ1-1; D gene ambiguous. The germline CDR1 and CDR2 sequences are SQVTM and ANQGSEA. The ends were cut back, 3 bases at V and 7 bases at J, with 9 bases in the middle. This CDR3 is built from 11 residues. The CDR3 loop reads CSVDSLYEAFF. CDR3 DNA: TGCAGCGTTGATAGCCTCTATGAAGCTTTCTTT.

DNA for the CDR3: TGTGCCAGCAGTTCCACAGGGGGCGCCGAGCAGTTCTTC. Residues: CASSSTGGAEQFF. J is TRBJ2-1 and V is TRBV27, with TRBD1 matching 9 bases. The CDR3 spans 13 residues. Per germline, CDR1 MNHEY and CDR2 SMNVEV (reference sequence). The V segment lost 4 bases and the J segment 10 bases; nucleotides outside the gene matches: 5.

In nucleotides, the CDR3 is TGTGCCAGCAGCGAGGCCCCGGGACAGAGTGGAAACACCATATATTTT. This gives the protein CASSEAPGQSGNTIYF. The V gene is TRBV7-9, the J gene TRBJ1-3; 7 bases line up with TRBD1. Germline-derived CDR1 and CDR2 are SEHNR and FQNEAQ (reference sequence). The CDR3 contains 16 residues. V shed 5 bases, J shed 3 bases, and the junction held 10 bases outside the gene matches.

The chain joins TRBV6-1 to TRBJ2-1, with 14 positions matching TRBD2. In germline, CDR1 is MNHNS, CDR2 SASEGT. The CDR3 is 18 residues long. V was clipped by 4 bases and J by 9 bases; unmatched bases: 14. CDR3 in amino acids: CASSVLMVTSGRDGEQFF. Written as DNA, the CDR3 is TGTGCCAGCAGTGTCTTGATGGTGACTAGCGGGAGGGATGGTGAGCAGTTCTTC.

The chain joins TRBV6-4 to TRBJ2-1; 7 bases are shared with TRBD2. Per the germline V gene, CDR1 is MRHNA and CDR2 is SNTAGT. The V and J ends lost 9 bases and 4 bases, in that order; junction bases with no gene match: 12. There are 15 residues in the CDR3. As DNA, the CDR3 is TGTGCCAGACGGGTTCACGGGGGGACGTACAATGAGCAGTTCTTC. Its protein is CARRVHGGTYNEQFF.

The chain couples TRBV7-9 to TRBJ2-1; D unclear. The CDR3 length is 18 residues. Germline V lookup: CDR1 SEHNR, CDR2 FQNEAQ (reference sequence). The germline V and J ends were trimmed by 4 bases and 0 bases, with 19 bases remaining between them. The CDR3 DNA sequence: TGTGCCAGCAGCTCAACAGCCTTACTTACGAGCTCCTACAATGAGCAGTTCTTC. Its translation is CASSSTALLTSSYNEQFF. The entire variable domain, with the rest obtained from reference TRBV7-9 and TRBJ2-1, is as follows: DTGVSQNPRHKITKRGQNVTFRCDPISEHNRLYWYRQTLGQGPEFLTYFQNEAQLEKSRLLSDRFSAERPKGSFSTLEIQRTEQGDSAMYLCASSSTALLTSSYNEQFFGPGTRLTVL.

This clone showed up just once. The CDR3 here is CASSYPGQGVAEAFF. In nucleotides, the CDR3 is TGTGCCAGCAGTTATCCGGGACAGGGGGTGGCTGAAGCTTTCTTT. The chain carries TRBV2 and TRBJ1-1, with 11 bases lining up with TRBD1. The CDR3 extends over 15 amino acids. The germline V gene has CDR1 SNHLY and CDR2 FYNNEI. Trimming took 5 bases from V and 6 from J; bases not matched to a gene: 8.

The table lists this clone with a count of one. This chain links TRBV7-9 with TRBJ2-7; TRBD1 might be the D (6 bases). Trimming took 5 bases from V and 6 from J, leaving 14 bases between them. CDR3 length: 13 amino acids. In germline, CDR1 is SEHNR, CDR2 FQNEAQ (reference sequence). The CDR3 sequence is CASSSTPGAEQYF. CDR3 sequence (DNA): TGTGCCAGCAGCAGCACCCCAGGGGCCGAGCAGTACTTC.

This clone appeared a few times. This chain connects TRBV5-4 to TRBJ2-3, with D possibly matching TRBD2 (5 bases). Trimming took off 5 bases at V and 2 bases at J, with 9 bases between the two ends. CDR1 and CDR2 (germline): SGHNT, YYREEE (reference sequence). There are 13 residues in the CDR3. The CDR3 DNA follows: TGTGCCAGCAGTAACCGGGACACAGATACGCAGTATTTT. Protein sequence: CASSNRDTDTQYF.

This chain joins TRBV2 and TRBJ2-7; D may be TRBD2 (5 bases). The CDR3 is 14 amino acids. CDR1 is SNHLY, CDR2 FYNNEI, per germline. With 7 bases removed from V and 7 bases from J, the gap between germline ends came to 20 bases. CDR3 protein: CASNQTPSTGEQYV. CDR3 DNA sequence: TGTGCCAGCAATCAAACCCCTTCAACGGGAGAGCAGTACGTC.